This TCR beta chain was sequenced in a study of kidney transplant recipient with SARS-CoV-2 infection. TCRdb re-called the reads through MiXCR, storing one row per CDR3 protein. The sample lists some 220,000 distinct CDR3 sequences, about 28% occurring once. This clonotype was seen a few times. J was trimmed by 5 bases and V by 3 bases; bases with no gene match: 9. CDR1 SGDLS and CDR2 YYNGEE come from the germline V gene. This CDR3 has 15 amino acids. This sequence was found in a male patient aged 25-45 years who had COVID-19 and was a kidney transplant recipient. Some of the T cells may derive from the graft donor. The sequencing used a blood sample, collected at baseline and around day 120 from a kidney transplant recipient. The chain joins TRBV9 to TRBJ2-5; TRBD1 matches 8 bases. In DNA form, the CDR3 reads TGTGCCAGCAGCGAGTATCAGGGGGCGCGGGAGACCCAGTACTTC. Translating gives CASSEYQGARETQYF.